Listed below are T cell receptor beta chains from one sample, sequenced in a study of T cells expressing NK-cell markers. TCRdb re-analyzed the 5' RACE reads; it lists each CDR3 protein once, without DNA. The repertoire table contains 550,000 to 600,000 distinct CDR3 sequences. The sequenced sample consisted of blood T cells: a sorted CD56 or NKG2C T cell subset, CD4+ or CD8+ T cells, or bulk PBMC T cells (not recorded which). Source of these receptors: a man aged 18 to 29 in good health. CDR3s include the opening cysteine and the closing phenylalanine or tryptophan.

J gene: TRBJ2-3
V gene: TRBV7-8
CDR3 protein: CASSPVAGGWSTDTQYF

J gene: TRBJ2-1
V gene: TRBV14
CDR3 protein: CASSQDLGAGLQYYNEQFF

J gene: TRBJ1-2
V gene: TRBV7-8
CDR3 protein: CASSSDGAIRGYGYTF

J gene: TRBJ2-1
V gene: TRBV5-1
CDR3 protein: CASSLVGDEYNEQFF

J gene: TRBJ2-1
V gene: TRBV7-9
CDR3 protein: CASSTSGRALDEQFF

J gene: TRBJ2-4
V gene: TRBV10-3
CDR3 protein: CAISEGPGAKNIQYF

J gene: TRBJ2-5
V gene: TRBV28
CDR3 protein: CASSRGLAGGRQTQYF

J gene: TRBJ2-3
V gene: TRBV15
CDR3 protein: CATRGSSTDTQYF

J gene: TRBJ1-6
V gene: TRBV6-2/TRBV6-3
CDR3 protein: CASSYVQDNSPLHF

J gene: TRBJ1-6
V gene: TRBV5-1
CDR3 protein: CASSFGTGDNSPLHF

J gene: TRBJ2-2
V gene: TRBV5-1
CDR3 protein: CASSFLADGGELFF

J gene: TRBJ2-1
V gene: TRBV6-2/TRBV6-3
CDR3 protein: CASSYEAGGPRDEQFF

J gene: TRBJ1-2
V gene: TRBV7-3
CDR3 protein: CASSLYQWDGYTF

J gene: TRBJ2-1
V gene: TRBV9
CDR3 protein: CASSARLNEQFF

J gene: TRBJ2-2
V gene: TRBV4-1
CDR3 protein: CASSPRQQSSRGTGELFF

J gene: TRBJ2-4
V gene: TRBV4-2
CDR3 protein: CASSEGQLPAKNIQYF

J gene: TRBJ1-1
V gene: TRBV30
CDR3 protein: CAWSNVDMNTEAFF

J gene: TRBJ2-5
V gene: TRBV20-1
CDR3 protein: CSARALAGGLYETQYF

J gene: TRBJ2-3
V gene: TRBV12-3/TRBV12-4
CDR3 protein: CASTLGTPGLDTQYF

J gene: TRBJ1-6
V gene: TRBV6-1
CDR3 protein: CASSPRRQVVNSPLHF

J gene: TRBJ2-5
V gene: TRBV7-3
CDR3 protein: CASSLAYGETQYF

J gene: TRBJ1-1
V gene: TRBV12-3/TRBV12-4
CDR3 protein: CASSPGDRGTEAFF

J gene: TRBJ1-1
V gene: TRBV7-9
CDR3 protein: CASSLAGSGGLTEAFF

J gene: TRBJ2-7
V gene: TRBV6-5
CDR3 protein: CASSWQREGEQYF

J gene: TRBJ2-3
V gene: TRBV6-5
CDR3 protein: CASRRGRGADTQYF

J gene: TRBJ2-5
V gene: TRBV5-1
CDR3 protein: CASSPRDSLQETQYF

J gene: TRBJ1-5
V gene: TRBV11-2
CDR3 protein: CASGYRGSAGNQPQHF

J gene: TRBJ2-2
V gene: TRBV20-1
CDR3 protein: CSAPHSGRRTGELFF

J gene: TRBJ1-3
V gene: TRBV20-1
CDR3 protein: CSARDKSRRNTIYF

J gene: TRBJ2-2
V gene: TRBV19
CDR3 protein: CASSMGQHTGELFF

J gene: TRBJ2-4
V gene: TRBV12-3/TRBV12-4
CDR3 protein: CAIALTGLNIQYF